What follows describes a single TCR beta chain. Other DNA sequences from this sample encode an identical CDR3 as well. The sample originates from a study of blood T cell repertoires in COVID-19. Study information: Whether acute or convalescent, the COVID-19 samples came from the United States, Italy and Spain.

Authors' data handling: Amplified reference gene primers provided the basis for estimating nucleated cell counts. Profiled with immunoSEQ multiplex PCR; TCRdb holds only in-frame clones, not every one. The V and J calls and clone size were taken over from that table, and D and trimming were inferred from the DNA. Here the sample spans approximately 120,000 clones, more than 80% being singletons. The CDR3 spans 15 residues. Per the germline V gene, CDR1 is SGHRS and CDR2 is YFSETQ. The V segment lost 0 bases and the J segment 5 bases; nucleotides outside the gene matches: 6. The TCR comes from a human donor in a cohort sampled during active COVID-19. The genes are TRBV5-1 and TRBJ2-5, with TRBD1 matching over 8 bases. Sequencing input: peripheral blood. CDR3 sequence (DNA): TGCGCCAGCAGCTTGGGTCAGGGGGCGCGGGAGACCCAGTACTTC. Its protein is CASSLGQGARETQYF.